A single sample is the source of the 29 T cell receptor beta chains below, sequenced in a study of blood T cell repertoires in COVID-19. Using immunoSEQ multiplex PCR, the repertoire was profiled, and TCRdb retains in-frame clones only, with some absent. The data contain around 110,000 clones, around 78% of them singletons. Source material: peripheral blood. The receptors originated from a man aged 25-45 years with acute or convalescent COVID-19.

The chain employs TRBV6-5 and TRBJ2-2; tentative D call: TRBD2 (7 bases). The germline V and J ends were trimmed by 5 bases and 3 bases, with 13 bases remaining between them. From germline, CDR1 is MNHEY and CDR2 SVGAGI. The CDR3 is 15 amino acids. CDR3: CASSSRGGHTGELFF. The CDR3 DNA reads as TGTGCCAGCAGTAGCAGGGGAGGGCACACCGGGGAGCTGTTTTTT.

The CDR3 DNA follows: TGTGCCAGCAGCCCCTCCGGGGGGTATGAAGCTTTCTTT. Residues: CASSPSGGYEAFF. The chain carries TRBV7-3 and TRBJ1-1, with D possibly being TRBD1 (5 bases). Germline V CDR1 and CDR2: SGHTA, FQGTGA. V lost 5 bases and J 7 bases, leaving 14 bases between the germline ends. This CDR3 is 13 amino acids long.

J is TRBJ1-2 and V is TRBV4-1; no reliable D call. This CDR3 has 14 amino acids. V lost 2 bases and J 2 bases, leaving 9 bases between the germline ends. The germline V gene has CDR1 MGHRA and CDR2 YSYEKL. CDR3 coding DNA: TGCGCCAGCAGCCAACAGACGGGAAACTATGGCTACACCTTC. Translation: CASSQQTGNYGYTF.

V gene TRBV9 combines with J gene TRBJ2-2, with D perhaps matching TRBD2 (7 bases). From germline, CDR1 is SGDLS and CDR2 YYNGEE. Trimming pared 2 bases from V and 3 bases from J, leaving 20 bases between. The length of the CDR3 is 18 residues. The CDR3 sequence: CASSVAVGAGVDTGELFF. The CDR3 DNA sequence: TGTGCCAGCAGCGTTGCTGTGGGGGCGGGAGTTGACACCGGGGAGCTGTTTTTT.

The rearrangement uses TRBV6-5 and TRBJ2-7, with 8 positions matching TRBD1. The CDR3 is made up of 14 amino acids. Looked up from germline, CDR1 is MNHEY and CDR2 is SVGAGI. The V and J ends lost 6 bases and 5 bases, in that order; junction bases with no gene match: 9. The CDR3 bases are TGTGCCAGCAGAGACCGGGACAGGATGAACGAGCAGTACTTC. It is translated as CASRDRDRMNEQYF.

This rearrangement joins TRBV12-3 or TRBV12-4 to TRBJ2-3; 7 nucleotides line up with TRBD2. J was trimmed by 6 bases and V by 3 bases; bases with no gene match: 0. This CDR3 region has 12 residues. CDR3 residues: CASSFGGDTQYF. The DNA of the CDR3 is TGTGCCAGCAGTTTCGGGGGGGATACGCAGTATTTT.

The chain is built from TRBV4-3 and TRBJ1-6; 9 nucleotides match TRBD1. This CDR3 has 17 amino acids. CDR1 and CDR2 from the germline V gene are LGHNA and YSLEER. V dropped 3 bases and J dropped 6; count of bases not matched to a gene: 9. The CDR3 nucleotides read TGCGCCAGCAGCCAGTATACAGGGGGCGGTGGTAATTCACCCCTCCACTTT. Translated, it gives CASSQYTGGGGNSPLHF.

The chain has TRBV9 and TRBJ2-1, with TRBD1 matching 9 bases. V shed 4 bases and J 5 bases; nucleotides not matched to a gene: 7. Germline CDR1 reads SGDLS; CDR2 reads YYNGEE. The CDR3 is 15 residues long. CDR3 sequence: CASSPGRDRDNEQFF. The CDR3 region has the DNA TGTGCCAGCAGCCCAGGAAGGGACAGGGACAATGAGCAGTTCTTC. The entire variable domain, with the rest obtained from reference TRBV9 and TRBJ2-1, is as follows: DSGVTQTPKHLITATGQRVTLRCSPRSGDLSVYWYQQSLDQGLQFLIQYYNGEERAKGNILERFSAQQFPDLHSELNLSSLELGDSALYFCASSPGRDRDNEQFFGPGTRLTVL.

CDR3 sequence reads: CASSYRERAYEQYF. In DNA form, the CDR3 reads TGTGCCAGCAGCTACAGGGAAAGGGCCTACGAGCAGTACTTC. The chain employs TRBV9 and TRBJ2-7; D is perhaps TRBD1 (6 bases). The CDR3 has 14 amino acids. Looked up from germline, CDR1 is SGDLS and CDR2 is YYNGEE. Trimming left V 4 bases short and J 2 bases short, with 13 bases between.

CDR3 in amino acids: CASSVQPGQGDSPLHF. DNA for the CDR3: TGTGCCAGCAGCGTTCAACCGGGACAGGGTGATTCACCCCTCCACTTT. The chain links TRBV9 to TRBJ1-6, with 9 bases lining up with TRBD1. V shed 2 bases, J shed 8 bases, and the junction held 8 bases outside the gene matches. CDR3 size: 16 residues. Germline lookup yields CDR1 SGDLS and CDR2 YYNGEE.

The rearrangement links TRBV27 to TRBJ1-1; D remains ambiguous. CDR1 and CDR2 (germline): MNHEY, SMNVEV (reference sequence). The CDR3 length is 14 residues. Trimming shortened V by 4 bases and J by 7 bases, and 16 bases separated the two germline ends. The CDR3 is CASSSATETVEAFF. The DNA of the CDR3 is TGTGCCAGCAGTTCTGCGACGGAGACCGTTGAAGCTTTCTTT.

The rearrangement joins TRBV19 to TRBJ2-7; 7 positions agree with TRBD2. The CDR3 contains 13 residues. Trimming cost V 4 bases and J 8 bases; bases outside gene matches: 8. Germline V gene data show CDR1 as LNHDA and CDR2 as SQIVND (reference sequence). The CDR3 spells CASSTGGSLQQYF. The CDR3 DNA reads TGTGCCAGTAGTACCGGGGGGTCGCTTCAGCAGTACTTC.

This chain uses TRBV5-1 with TRBJ2-2; possibly TRBD2 for D (5 bases). Germline V lookup: CDR1 SGHRS, CDR2 YFSETQ. The CDR3 loop spans 14 amino acids. Deletions cut 5 bases from V and 2 bases from J, with 10 bases between. The CDR3 region is CASRVSGNTGELFF. The CDR3 DNA follows: TGCGCCAGCAGGGTTTCGGGAAACACCGGGGAGCTGTTTTTT.

The gene calls are TRBV3-1 (or the pseudogene TRBV3-2) and TRBJ1-4, with a tentative D call TRBD1 (5 bases). The length of the CDR3 is 15 residues. Trimming removed 5 bases at V and 6 bases at J, with 16 bases between. Per the germline V gene, CDR1 is LGHDT and CDR2 is YNNKEL (reference sequence). The chain's CDR3 is CASSEIRDFDEKLFF. The CDR3, as DNA: TGTGCCAGCAGCGAGATCCGGGACTTCGATGAAAAACTGTTTTTT.

This sequence joins TRBV9 and TRBJ2-1; possibly TRBD2 for D (5 bases). Between the trimmed V and J ends, which lost 0 bases and 8 bases, there was a span of 18 bases. This CDR3 comprises 16 residues. Germline V gives CDR1 SGDLS, CDR2 YYNGEE. The CDR3 nucleotides read TGTGCCAGCAGCGTAGGGTCAGCGGCCAATGGGGATGAGCAGTTCTTC. It codes for CASSVGSAANGDEQFF.

The chain recombines TRBV11-3 with TRBJ2-1; 10 bases are shared with TRBD2. The CDR3 runs to 18 residues. CDR1 and CDR2 from the germline V gene are SGHNT and YENEEA. Trimming removed 3 bases from V and 2 bases from J; junction bases left unmatched: 10. The CDR3 DNA reads as TGTGCCAGCAGCTTTGGGGGGTTCCTAGCGGGAGCCTACAATGAGCAGTTCTTC. Its translation is CASSFGGFLAGAYNEQFF.

This clone was observed many times. DNA of the CDR3: TGTGCCAGCAGCTTGCTAGCGGGGGGGCCAGGTGGAAACGAGCAGTACTTC. Protein sequence: CASSLLAGGPGGNEQYF. The chain combines TRBV7-8 with TRBJ2-7, with 12 bases fitting TRBD2. The CDR3 runs to 17 residues. The germline CDR1 and CDR2 sequences are SGHVS and FQNEAQ. Trimming at V came to 3 bases and at J to 5 bases, leaving 11 bases not matched to a gene. Full variable domain (rest looked up from reference TRBV7-8 and TRBJ2-7): GAGVSQSPRYKVAKRGQDVALRCDPISGHVSLFWYQQALGQGPEFLTYFQNEAQLDKSGLPSDRFFAERPEGSVSTLKIQRTQQEDSAVYLCASSLLAGGPGGNEQYFGPGTRLTVT.

This clone was detected only once. The V gene is TRBV7-3, the J gene TRBJ2-3, with D possibly matching TRBD2 (6 bases). Germline V gene data show CDR1 as SGHTA and CDR2 as FQGTGA. The germline V and J ends were trimmed by 2 bases and 1 base, with 7 bases remaining between them. CDR3 length equals 14 residues. CDR3 nucleotides: TGTGCCAGCAGCTTATCGGGGGGCACAGATACGCAGTATTTT. Amino acids: CASSLSGGTDTQYF.

Only a few counts were recorded for this clone. V gene TRBV30 combines with J gene TRBJ1-1; D is unclear. The germline CDR1 and CDR2 sequences are GTSNPN and SVGIG (reference sequence). Deletions cut 0 bases from V and 7 bases from J, with 9 bases between. This CDR3 has 12 residues. Here the CDR3 reads CAWSVNGLEAFF. Written as DNA, the CDR3 is TGTGCCTGGAGTGTAAATGGCCTTGAAGCTTTCTTT.

This clone was picked up one time. The CDR3 DNA sequence: TGTGCCATCAGTGACCAGGGAGGAACCCGGGGCACTCAGCCCCAGCATTTT. It specifies CAISDQGGTRGTQPQHF. The J gene is TRBJ1-5, the V gene TRBV10-3; possible D gene TRBD1, 5 bases. The CDR3 length is 17 residues. V was shortened by 3 bases and J by 6 bases, with 21 bases between the two germline ends. Germline V gene lookup returns CDR1 ENHRY and CDR2 SYGVKD.

V usage is TRBV3-1 (or the pseudogene TRBV3-2) and J usage is TRBJ2-3; D might be TRBD2 (6 bases). Germline V gene data show CDR1 as LGHDT and CDR2 as YNNKEL (reference sequence). This CDR3 contains 18 residues. Deletions cut 1 base from V and 6 bases from J, with 23 bases between. The CDR3 DNA is TGTGCCAGCAGCCAAGGTCCCGGGGGTAGCGGTACTTCGGATACGCAGTATTTT. It specifies CASSQGPGGSGTSDTQYF.

The chain has TRBV19 and TRBJ1-2; D call uncertain. In germline, CDR1 is LNHDA, CDR2 SQIVND (reference sequence). The ends were cut back, 4 bases at V and 6 bases at J, with 12 bases in the middle. The CDR3 extends over 13 amino acids. The CDR3 coding sequence is TGTGCCAGTAGTACCCCGGACTGGGATGGCTACACCTTC. It yields the protein CASSTPDWDGYTF.

This clone was detected only once. The gene calls are TRBV11-3 and TRBJ1-5, with 8 bases that match TRBD1. In germline, CDR1 is SGHNT, CDR2 YENEEA. V dropped 5 bases and J dropped 4; count of bases not matched to a gene: 16. CDR3 length equals 18 residues. The CDR3 DNA is TGTGCCAGCAGCCCCCAAGGACAGGGAATGTCGAGGAATCAGCCCCAGCATTTT. Protein: CASSPQGQGMSRNQPQHF.

This clone was found a few times. The chain has TRBV9 and TRBJ2-3; the D is unclear. CDR3 length: 14 residues. The germline CDR1 and CDR2 sequences are SGDLS and YYNGEE. Trimming took off 0 bases at V and 2 bases at J, with 7 bases between the two ends. The CDR3 DNA sequence: TGTGCCAGCAGCGTAGAACAGTACACAGATACGCAGTATTTT. This translates into CASSVEQYTDTQYF.

V and J are TRBV27 and TRBJ2-3; 9 nucleotides line up with TRBD2. The CDR3 sequence is 13 residues long. V lost 5 bases to trimming and J lost 10 bases; unmatched junction nucleotides: 7. Germline loops: CDR1 MNHEY, CDR2 SMNVEV (reference sequence). The CDR3 nucleotides read TGTGCCAGCAGTCCTAGGGAGCGGGGGGCGCAGTATTTT. Translated: CASSPRERGAQYF.

The chain recombines TRBV10-3 with TRBJ2-5, with a possible D match to TRBD2 (6 bases). This CDR3 has 16 amino acids. V lost 10 bases, J lost 2 bases, and 23 bases lay in between. The V gene's germline CDR1 is ENHRY and CDR2 SYGVKD. In DNA, the CDR3 is TGTGCCACCAAGGCCGGGGAGACTAGGACACAAGAGACCCAGTACTTC. Amino acid sequence: CATKAGETRTQETQYF.

The gene calls are TRBV6-5 and TRBJ1-1, with D perhaps matching TRBD1 (6 bases). Germline assignment: CDR1 MNHEY and CDR2 SVGAGI. Trimming took 4 bases from V and 4 from J, leaving 10 bases between them. This CDR3 comprises 13 residues. CDR3 amino acids: CASSSQGSTEAFF. DNA for the CDR3: TGTGCCAGCAGTTCCCAGGGGAGCACTGAAGCTTTCTTT.

The J gene is TRBJ1-5, the V gene TRBV7-8, with D possibly matching TRBD1 (6 bases). V lost 8 bases, J lost 4 bases, and 12 bases lay in between. The CDR3 totals 13 residues. CDR1 is SGHVS and CDR2 is FQNEAQ in the germline V gene. The CDR3 region has the DNA TGTGCCAGCGGCGGGGGCGGAAATCAGCCCCAGCATTTT. It yields the protein CASGGGGNQPQHF. The whole variable domain, remainder taken from reference TRBV7-8 and TRBJ1-5, is GAGVSQSPRYKVAKRGQDVALRCDPISGHVSLFWYQQALGQGPEFLTYFQNEAQLDKSGLPSDRFFAERPEGSVSTLKIQRTQQEDSAVYLCASGGGGNQPQHFGDGTRLSIL.

The J gene is TRBJ1-3, the V gene TRBV10-2; TRBD1 matches at 7 bases. CDR1 WSHSY and CDR2 SAAADI come from the germline V gene. This CDR3 contains 17 residues. V lost 6 bases and J lost 0; bases outside the gene matches: 11. The CDR3: CASRDPTGPYSGNTIYF. DNA for the CDR3: TGCGCCAGCAGGGATCCGACAGGGCCGTACTCTGGAAACACCATATATTTT.